The source of this T cell receptor beta chain is a study of T-cell reconstitution after alpha-beta-depleted transplantation in children. Study outcomes and limitations: Reportedly, only several hundred clones from non-depleted graft cells drove alpha-beta T-cell counts at about two months.

Unique molecular identifiers featured in how the TCRbeta library was prepared. TCRdb reprocessed the PCR reads via MiXCR and lists one record per CDR3 protein. This table has approximately 1,000,000 distinct CDR3 sequences, roughly 31% appearing once. This clonotype was found a few times. Its antigen is still unknown. The CDR3 sequence is 15 residues long. The germline gives CDR1 SGHRS, CDR2 YFSETQ. V gave up 0 bases and J gave up 0 bases, with 7 bases separating them. The sequencing here drew on PBMCs, mostly from graft donor cells, taken 360 days after TCRalphabeta/CD19-depleted stem cell transplant. The chain is built from TRBV5-1 and TRBJ2-1, with unresolved D. The receptor's source is a boy less than two years old who had a stem cell transplant for SCID, so the T cells may come from the graft donor. The CDR3 reads CASSLGHSSYNEQFF. Written as DNA, the CDR3 is TGCGCCAGCAGCTTGGGACACAGCTCCTACAATGAGCAGTTCTTC.